These T cell receptor beta chains were read from a single sample in a study of OX40 agonist ivuxolimab in advanced cancers. Assay: immunoSEQ multiplex PCR; the TCRdb copy retains only in-frame clones and omits some. The table includes approximately 61,000 clones, roughly nine tenths detected once. The sequencing used CD4+ or CD8+ T cells sorted from blood, collected in a trial of the OX40 agonist ivuxolimab. All receptors come from an adult with an advanced solid tumor such as melanoma, head and neck, liver or kidney cancer. Each CDR3 is given without its conserved first and last residue.

v_call: TRBV7-8
cdr3_aa: ASTPTSGGPLGY

v_call: TRBV11-2
cdr3_aa: ASSLFLGPPEKLF

v_call: TRBV7-3
cdr3_aa: ASSLTPQDSGYT

v_call: TRBV11-2
cdr3_aa: ASSLLEGANYEQY

v_call: TRBV7-8
cdr3_aa: ASSPMYEQY

v_call: TRBV4-2
cdr3_aa: ASSPRDSSYEQY

v_call: TRBV6-1
cdr3_aa: ASSERDYSNQPQH

v_call: TRBV6-1
cdr3_aa: ATRTGATYEQY

v_call: TRBV12-2
cdr3_aa: ASRLALAGPYEQY

v_call: TRBV19
cdr3_aa: ASSIVANTEAF

v_call: TRBV12-5
cdr3_aa: ASGLTDRVDVTGELF

v_call: TRBV4-2
cdr3_aa: ASSQDGLAGDNEQF

v_call: TRBV20-1
cdr3_aa: SASMGTEAF

v_call: TRBV4-1
cdr3_aa: ASSQGSPGTGAHGYT

v_call: TRBV27
cdr3_aa: ASTYILGQYNEQF

v_call: TRBV27
cdr3_aa: ASSPYEGGYEQY

v_call: TRBV5-4
cdr3_aa: ASSLADRVRTGELF

v_call: TRBV4-1
cdr3_aa: ASSQVAPTYEQY

v_call: TRBV5-4
cdr3_aa: ASSWEPLAEPYEQY

v_call: TRBV5-1
cdr3_aa: ASSPGTSGYTGELF

v_call: TRBV9
cdr3_aa: ASSVALGTEAF

v_call: TRBV2
cdr3_aa: ASSDRDRVSHEQY

v_call: TRBV5-6
cdr3_aa: ASSLGTRFYGYT

v_call: TRBV29-1
cdr3_aa: SVVSNGYT

v_call: TRBV28
cdr3_aa: ASSFRNQPQH

v_call: TRBV29-1
cdr3_aa: SVDESGYGYT

v_call: TRBV27
cdr3_aa: ASSFSGAYGYT

v_call: TRBV18
cdr3_aa: ASSPWGNDGELF

v_call: TRBV6-5
cdr3_aa: ASSYAGERYGYT

v_call: TRBV6-5
cdr3_aa: ASRPGPYTGELF

v_call: TRBV6-5
cdr3_aa: ASSYSQGYEQY

v_call: TRBV5-5
cdr3_aa: ASSSLDRESPGANVLT

v_call: TRBV28
cdr3_aa: ASSLLVGLYEQY

v_call: TRBV27
cdr3_aa: ASSFLTGLSYEQY

v_call: TRBV9
cdr3_aa: ASSVTGVNSGNTIY

v_call: TRBV10-2
cdr3_aa: ASADTAEKLF

v_call: TRBV5-6
cdr3_aa: ASSFGTSDQPQH

v_call: TRBV27
cdr3_aa: ASSSRGGPEDPNTGELF

v_call: TRBV5-4
cdr3_aa: ASSLETGGLSSYEQY

v_call: TRBV30
cdr3_aa: AWIRATEAF

v_call: TRBV7-8
cdr3_aa: ASSSREGINYGYT